One TCR beta chain is described in this entry. What it recognizes is unknown. A read error may produce the germline difference seen at one junction end. Sequencing of TCR beta was undertaken in CD8+ and CD4+ T cells derived from blood. Purification of the CD8+ and CD4+ T cells relied on negative isolation, and TEMRA cells underwent FACS enrichment. With random hexamers, about 0.45 to 1 ug RNA was reverse transcribed. immunoSEQ multiplex PCR amplified TCR beta CDR3 across 54 Vbeta, 13 Jbeta. TCRdb re-called the immunoSEQ multiplex PCR reads with MiXCR, one entry per CDR3 protein. The sample includes about 73,000 distinct CDR3 sequences, about 95% of them seen just once. The source of the sample is a study of CD8 T cells in Susac syndrome. Regarding the study as a whole: The study conceded that relatively few individuals underwent its TCR sequencing and HLA analysis.

This TCR derives from a human donor with multiple sclerosis. Sequencing was done on a sample of CD8+ T cells from PBMCs.

The CDR3 DNA reads as TGCAGCGTCGAAGGACGGGCGAACACTGAAGCTTTCTTT. Its translation is CSVEGRANTEAFF. The rearrangement joins TRBV29-1 to TRBJ1-1; no reliable D call. Germline CDR1 is SQVTM and CDR2 is ANQGSEA. The CDR3 contains 13 residues.